In its sample, the clone carrying this T cell receptor (beta chain) was seen many times. The sample is drawn from a study of T-cell reconstitution after alpha-beta-depleted transplantation in children. The TCRbeta library incorporated unique molecular identifiers. A single record per CDR3 protein comes from TCRdb applying MiXCR to the PCR reads. The sample lists about 400,000 distinct CDR3 sequences; over 20% were seen once. V was clipped by 5 bases and J by 7 bases; unmatched bases: 14. CDR1 is DFQATT, CDR2 SNEGSKA, per germline (reference sequence). The CDR3 length is 16 residues. The clonotype comes from a human donor who donated a stem cell graft to a child with acute myeloid leukemia. The sequences come from PBMCs from the stem cell graft donor, collected from the stem cell graft. The V and J genes are TRBV20-1 and TRBJ2-3, with 11 nucleotides matching TRBD1. CDR3 loop: CSAPLHRDRGRNTQYF. The CDR3 region has the DNA TGCAGTGCTCCATTACACCGGGACAGGGGGAGGAATACGCAGTATTTT.